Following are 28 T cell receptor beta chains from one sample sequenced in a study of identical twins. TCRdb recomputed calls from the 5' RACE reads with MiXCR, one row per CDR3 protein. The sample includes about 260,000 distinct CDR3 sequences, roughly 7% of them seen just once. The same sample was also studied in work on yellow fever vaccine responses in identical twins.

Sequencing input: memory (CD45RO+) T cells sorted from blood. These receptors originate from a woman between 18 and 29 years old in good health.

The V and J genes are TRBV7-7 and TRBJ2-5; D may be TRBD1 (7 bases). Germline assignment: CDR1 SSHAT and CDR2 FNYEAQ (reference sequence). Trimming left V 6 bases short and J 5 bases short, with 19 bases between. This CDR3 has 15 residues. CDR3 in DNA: TGTGCCAGCAGTACAAGGAGGGGGCACCGGGAGACCCAGTACTTC. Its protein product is CASSTRRGHRETQYF.

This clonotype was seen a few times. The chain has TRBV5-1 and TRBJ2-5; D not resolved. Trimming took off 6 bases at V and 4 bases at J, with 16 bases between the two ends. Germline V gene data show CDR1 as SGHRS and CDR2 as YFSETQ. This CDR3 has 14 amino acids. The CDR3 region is CASTHSSPLETQYF. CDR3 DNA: TGCGCCAGCACCCACTCTTCCCCATTAGAGACCCAGTACTTC.

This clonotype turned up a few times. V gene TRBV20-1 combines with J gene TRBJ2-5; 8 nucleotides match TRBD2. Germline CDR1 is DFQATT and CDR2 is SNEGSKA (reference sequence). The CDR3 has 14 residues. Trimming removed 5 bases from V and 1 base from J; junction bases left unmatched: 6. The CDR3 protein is CSAPRTSLQETQYF. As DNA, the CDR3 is TGCAGTGCTCCAAGGACTAGCCTCCAAGAGACCCAGTACTTC.

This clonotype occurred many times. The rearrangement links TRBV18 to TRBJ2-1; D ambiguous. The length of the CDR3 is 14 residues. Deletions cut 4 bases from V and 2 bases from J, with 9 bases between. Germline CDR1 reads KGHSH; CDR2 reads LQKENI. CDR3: CASSLTVTYNEQFF. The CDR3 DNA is TGTGCCAGCTCACTGACCGTCACCTACAATGAGCAGTTCTTC.

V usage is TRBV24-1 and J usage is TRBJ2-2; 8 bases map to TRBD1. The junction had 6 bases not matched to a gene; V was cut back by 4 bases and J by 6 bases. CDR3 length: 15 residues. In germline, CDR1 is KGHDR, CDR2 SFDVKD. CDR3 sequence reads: CATSELDRESGELFF. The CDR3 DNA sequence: TGTGCCACCAGTGAGCTGGACAGGGAATCCGGGGAGCTGTTTTTT.

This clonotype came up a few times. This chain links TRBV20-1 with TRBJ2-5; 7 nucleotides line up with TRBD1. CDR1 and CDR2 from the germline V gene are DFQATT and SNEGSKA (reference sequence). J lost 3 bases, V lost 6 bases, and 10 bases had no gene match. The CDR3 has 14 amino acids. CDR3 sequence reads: CSATPPGQEETQYF. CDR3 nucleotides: TGCAGTGCCACGCCCCCAGGACAGGAAGAGACCCAGTACTTC.

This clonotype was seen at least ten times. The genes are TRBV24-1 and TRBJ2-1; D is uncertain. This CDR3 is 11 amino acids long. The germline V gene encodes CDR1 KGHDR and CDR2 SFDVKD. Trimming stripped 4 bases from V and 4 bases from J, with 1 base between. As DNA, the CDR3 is TGTGCCACCAGTGAGTACAATGAGCAGTTCTTC. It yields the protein CATSEYNEQFF.

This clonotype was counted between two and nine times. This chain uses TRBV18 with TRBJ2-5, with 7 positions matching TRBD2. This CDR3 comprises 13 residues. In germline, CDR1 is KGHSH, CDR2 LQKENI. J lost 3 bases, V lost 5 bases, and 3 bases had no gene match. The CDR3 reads CASSSTSEETQYF. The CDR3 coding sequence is TGTGCCAGCTCATCCACTAGCGAAGAGACCCAGTACTTC.

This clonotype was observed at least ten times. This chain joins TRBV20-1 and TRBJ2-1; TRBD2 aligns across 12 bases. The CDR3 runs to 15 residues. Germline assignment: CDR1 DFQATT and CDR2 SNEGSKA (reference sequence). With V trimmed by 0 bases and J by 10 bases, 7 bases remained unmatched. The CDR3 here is CSARDSTSGRKEQFF. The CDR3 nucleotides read TGCAGTGCTAGAGATAGTACTAGCGGGAGGAAGGAGCAGTTCTTC.

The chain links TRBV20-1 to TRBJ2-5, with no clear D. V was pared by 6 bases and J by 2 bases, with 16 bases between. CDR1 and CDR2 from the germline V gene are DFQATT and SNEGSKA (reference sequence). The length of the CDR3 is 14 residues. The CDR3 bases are TGCAGTGCCCCTGACCCTGGCCAACAAGAGACCCAGTACTTC. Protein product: CSAPDPGQQETQYF.

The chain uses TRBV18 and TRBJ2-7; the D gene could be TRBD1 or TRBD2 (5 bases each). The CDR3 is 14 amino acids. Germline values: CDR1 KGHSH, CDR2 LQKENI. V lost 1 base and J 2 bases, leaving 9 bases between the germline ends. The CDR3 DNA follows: TGTGCCAGCTCACCACGGCCGGGGCCCTACGAGCAGTACTTC. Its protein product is CASSPRPGPYEQYF.

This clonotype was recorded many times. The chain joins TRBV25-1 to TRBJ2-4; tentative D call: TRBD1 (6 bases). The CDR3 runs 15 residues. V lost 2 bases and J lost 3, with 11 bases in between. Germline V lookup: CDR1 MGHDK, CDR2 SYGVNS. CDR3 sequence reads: CASSEQEDSKNIQYF. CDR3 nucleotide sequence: TGTGCCAGCAGTGAACAAGAGGACAGCAAAAACATTCAGTACTTC.

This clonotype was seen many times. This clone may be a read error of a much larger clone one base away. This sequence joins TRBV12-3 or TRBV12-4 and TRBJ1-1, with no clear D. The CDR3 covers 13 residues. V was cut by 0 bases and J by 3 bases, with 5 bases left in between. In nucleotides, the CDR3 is TGTGCCAGCAGTTTAGCGGGGTACACTGAAGCTTTCTTT. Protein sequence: CASSLAGYTEAFF.

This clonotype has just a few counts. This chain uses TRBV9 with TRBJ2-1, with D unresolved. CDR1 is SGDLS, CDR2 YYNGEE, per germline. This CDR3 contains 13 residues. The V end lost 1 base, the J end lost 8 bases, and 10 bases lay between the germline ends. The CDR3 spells CASSVTTSHEQFF. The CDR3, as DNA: TGTGCCAGCAGCGTAACTACATCACATGAGCAGTTCTTC.

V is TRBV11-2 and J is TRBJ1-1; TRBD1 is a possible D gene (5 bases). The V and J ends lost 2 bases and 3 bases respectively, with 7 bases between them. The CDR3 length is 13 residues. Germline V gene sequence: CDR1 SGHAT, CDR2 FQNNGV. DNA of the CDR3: TGTGCCAGCAGCTTACAGGGATACACTGAAGCTTTCTTT. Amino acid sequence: CASSLQGYTEAFF.

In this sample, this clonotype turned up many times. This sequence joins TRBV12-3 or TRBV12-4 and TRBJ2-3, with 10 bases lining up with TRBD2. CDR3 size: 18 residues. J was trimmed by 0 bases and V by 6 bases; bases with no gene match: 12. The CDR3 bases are TGTGCCAGCAGCCAATCGGGACTAGCGTTAACTAGCACAGATACGCAGTATTTT. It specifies CASSQSGLALTSTDTQYF.

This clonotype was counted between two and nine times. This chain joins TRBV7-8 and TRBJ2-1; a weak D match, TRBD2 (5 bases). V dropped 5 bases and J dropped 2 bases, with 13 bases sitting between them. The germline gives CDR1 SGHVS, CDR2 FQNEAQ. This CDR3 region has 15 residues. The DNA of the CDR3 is TGTGCCAGCAGCCCGGAGCGGACTCCCTACAATGAGCAGTTCTTC. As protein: CASSPERTPYNEQFF.

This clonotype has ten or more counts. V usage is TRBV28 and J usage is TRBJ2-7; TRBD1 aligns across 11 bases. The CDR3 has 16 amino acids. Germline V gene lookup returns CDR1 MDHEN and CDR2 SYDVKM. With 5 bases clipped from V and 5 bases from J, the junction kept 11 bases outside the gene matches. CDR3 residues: CASSPSPGQGGHEQYF. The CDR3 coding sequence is TGTGCCAGCAGTCCTTCACCGGGACAGGGGGGCCACGAGCAGTACTTC.

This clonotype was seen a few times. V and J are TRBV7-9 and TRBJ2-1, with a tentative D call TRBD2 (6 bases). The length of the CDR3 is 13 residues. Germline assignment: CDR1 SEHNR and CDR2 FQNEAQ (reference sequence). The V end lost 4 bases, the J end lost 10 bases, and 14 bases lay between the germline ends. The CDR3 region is CASSSAGLAEQFF. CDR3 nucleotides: TGTGCCAGCAGCTCCGCGGGGCTAGCGGAGCAGTTCTTC.

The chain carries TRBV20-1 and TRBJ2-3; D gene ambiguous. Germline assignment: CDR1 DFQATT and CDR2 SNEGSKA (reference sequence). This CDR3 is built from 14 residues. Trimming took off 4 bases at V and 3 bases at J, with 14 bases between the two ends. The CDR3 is CSATTPVDTDTQYF. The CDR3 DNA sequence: TGCAGTGCTACGACCCCAGTGGATACAGATACGCAGTATTTT.

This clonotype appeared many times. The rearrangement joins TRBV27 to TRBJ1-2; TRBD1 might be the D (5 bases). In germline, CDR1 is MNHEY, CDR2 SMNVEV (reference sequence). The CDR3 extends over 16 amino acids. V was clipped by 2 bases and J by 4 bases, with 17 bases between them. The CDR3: CASSLGPAGAFYGYTF. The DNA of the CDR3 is TGTGCCAGCAGTTTAGGCCCGGCCGGGGCTTTCTATGGCTACACCTTC.

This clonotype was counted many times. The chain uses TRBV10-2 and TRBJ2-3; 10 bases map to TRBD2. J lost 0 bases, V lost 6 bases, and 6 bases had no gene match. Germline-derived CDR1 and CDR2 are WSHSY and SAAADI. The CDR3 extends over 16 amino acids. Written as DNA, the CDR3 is TGCGCCAGCAGGGGACTAGCGAGTACTAGCACAGATACGCAGTATTTT. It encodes CASRGLASTSTDTQYF.

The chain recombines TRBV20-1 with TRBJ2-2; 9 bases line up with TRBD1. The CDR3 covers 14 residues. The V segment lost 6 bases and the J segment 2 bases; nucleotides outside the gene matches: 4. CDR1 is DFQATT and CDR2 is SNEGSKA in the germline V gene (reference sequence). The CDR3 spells CSALGQGNTGELFF. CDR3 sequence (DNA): TGCAGTGCCCTGGGACAGGGCAACACCGGGGAGCTGTTTTTT.

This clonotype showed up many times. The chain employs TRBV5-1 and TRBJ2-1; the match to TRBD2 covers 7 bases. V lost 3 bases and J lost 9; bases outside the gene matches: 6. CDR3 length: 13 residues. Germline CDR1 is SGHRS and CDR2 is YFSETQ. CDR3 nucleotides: TGCGCCAGCAGCTCCGGACTAGGGCGTGAGCAGTTCTTC. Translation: CASSSGLGREQFF.

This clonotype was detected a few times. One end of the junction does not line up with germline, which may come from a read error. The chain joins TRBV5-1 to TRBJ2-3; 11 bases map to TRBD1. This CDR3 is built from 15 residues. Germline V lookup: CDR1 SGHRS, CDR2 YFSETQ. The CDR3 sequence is CASSFRDRGADTQYF. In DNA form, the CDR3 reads TGCGCCAGTAGCTTCCGGGACAGGGGGGCAGATACGCAGTATTTT.

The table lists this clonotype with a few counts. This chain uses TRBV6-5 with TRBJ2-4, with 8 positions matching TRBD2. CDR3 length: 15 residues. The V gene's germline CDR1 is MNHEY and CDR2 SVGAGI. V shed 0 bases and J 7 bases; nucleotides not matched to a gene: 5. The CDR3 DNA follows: TGTGCCAGCAGTTACTCGATGGGCGGGAGGAACATTCAGTACTTC. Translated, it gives CASSYSMGGRNIQYF.

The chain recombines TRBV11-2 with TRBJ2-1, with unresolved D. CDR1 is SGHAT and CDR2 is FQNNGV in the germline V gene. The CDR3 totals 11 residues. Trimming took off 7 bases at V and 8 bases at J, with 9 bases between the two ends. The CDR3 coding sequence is TGTGCCAGCATCCGGGCAGATGAGCAGTTCTTC. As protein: CASIRADEQFF.

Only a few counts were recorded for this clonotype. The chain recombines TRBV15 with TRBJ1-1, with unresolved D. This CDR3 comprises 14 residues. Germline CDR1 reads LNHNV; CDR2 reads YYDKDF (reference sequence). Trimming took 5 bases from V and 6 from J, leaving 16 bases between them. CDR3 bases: TGTGCCACCAGCGTCCTCAGAAGCCCTTCTGAAGCTTTCTTT. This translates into CATSVLRSPSEAFF.